The entry below describes one TCR beta chain. Its antigen is unknown. The entry originates in a study of persistence of HIV-infected CD4 T cells. Study at large: The sample holds CD4+ T cells responsive to CMV or HIV-1 Gag. Suppressive ART had lasted a median of around 8 years.

Sequencing used immunoSEQ version 4 in survey mode. TCRdb's copy holds only in-frame clones and misses some; the assay was immunoSEQ multiplex PCR. The repertoire consists of fewer than 30,000 clones, with around 82% occurring once and the leading ten covering 3.5% to 5.5%. This CDR3 contains 12 residues. Between the trimmed V and J ends, which lost 7 bases and 14 bases, there was a span of 18 bases. Germline V gives CDR1 SNHLY, CDR2 FYNNEI. Cells were stimulated with CMV-infected fibroblast lysates at around 9.1 ug/mL. CD40L/CD69 double-negative CD45RO-high memory CD4+ T cells were collected. For 15 to 20 hours, CD8-depleted PBMCs received anti-CD28/CD49d costimulation, a CD40-blocking antibody and enfuvirtide. General study points: TCR oligoclonality correlated with proviral oligoclonality in the same sorted populations.

The TCR sequence derives from an adult man with HIV who was CMV-seropositive. The sequencing used CD4+ T cells sorted from PBMCs after approximately 19-hour stimulation, collected from a patient who received antiretroviral therapy. The V call is TRBV2, the J call TRBJ2-1; D is perhaps TRBD1 (5 bases). The chain's CDR3 is CASNIRPKGEFF. The CDR3 DNA reads as TGTGCCAGCAACATAAGACCCAAAGGGGAGTTCTTC.